The 10 T cell receptor beta chains reported below all come from one sample, sequenced in a study of blood T cell repertoires in COVID-19. Sequencing used immunoSEQ multiplex PCR; TCRdb keeps in-frame clones, though not all of them. The sample has approximately 350,000 clones, around 88% seen once. Sequenced material: peripheral blood. The receptors were gathered from a woman aged 55-69 years with COVID-19, enrolled during active disease.

CDR3 sequence reads: CASSLASPSGGSRTQYF. The CDR3 nucleotides read TGTGCCAGCAGCTTAGCATCCCCTAGCGGGGGTTCACGAACCCAGTACTTC. This chain uses TRBV7-9 with TRBJ2-5; the match to TRBD2 covers 10 bases. Germline CDR1 is SEHNR and CDR2 is FQNEAQ (reference sequence). This CDR3 has 17 amino acids. The V gene end was trimmed by 0 bases and the J gene end by 8 bases; junction bases not matched to a gene: 12.

This chain uses TRBV13 with TRBJ2-1, with 12 bases fitting TRBD2. Trimming removed 4 bases from V and 4 bases from J; junction bases left unmatched: 8. From germline, CDR1 is PRHDT and CDR2 FYEKMQ (reference sequence). The CDR3 runs to 17 residues. CDR3 in DNA: TGTGCCAGCAGCTGGCTAGCGGGGGGGACGAGATACAATGAGCAGTTCTTC. It codes for CASSWLAGGTRYNEQFF.

This clone was counted once. The chain is built from TRBV6-5 and TRBJ1-1, with a tentative D call TRBD1 (6 bases). Trimming cost V 0 bases and J 7 bases, with 9 bases left between them. The V gene's germline CDR1 is MNHEY and CDR2 SVGAGI. The CDR3 contains 13 residues. This CDR3 reads CASSYSGGVEAFF. The CDR3, as DNA: TGTGCCAGCAGTTACTCAGGGGGGGTTGAAGCTTTCTTT.

This clone came up a few times. This chain joins TRBV10-3 and TRBJ1-5, with a weak D call TRBD1 (6 bases). Germline CDR1 is ENHRY and CDR2 is SYGVKD. V dropped 3 bases and J dropped 7 bases, with 10 bases sitting between them. The CDR3 loop spans 13 amino acids. Here the CDR3 DNA reads TGTGCCATCAGTGAACAGGGCATCCAGCCCCAGCATTTT. It translates to CAISEQGIQPQHF.

This sequence joins TRBV3-1 (or the pseudogene TRBV3-2) and TRBJ2-7, with D possibly being TRBD1 (6 bases). The germline V gene has CDR1 LGHDT and CDR2 YNNKEL (reference sequence). The CDR3 loop spans 15 amino acids. Trimming shortened V by 0 bases and J by 2 bases, and 11 bases separated the two germline ends. CDR3 nucleotide sequence: TGTGCCAGCAGCCAAGATGGTGGACAGACCTACGAGCAGTACTTC. As protein: CASSQDGGQTYEQYF.

V is TRBV6-5 and J is TRBJ1-1; possible D gene TRBD1, 5 bases. In germline, CDR1 is MNHEY, CDR2 SVGAGI. CDR3 length: 13 residues. V lost 6 bases and J 1 base, leaving 9 bases between the germline ends. For the CDR3, the DNA is TGTGCCAGCAGGGACACCCAGAACACTGAAGCTTTCTTT. Amino acids: CASRDTQNTEAFF.

This clone showed up just once. This sequence joins TRBV12-3 or TRBV12-4 and TRBJ1-1; D call uncertain. V was trimmed by 3 bases and J by 13 bases, leaving 18 bases between them. The CDR3 extends over 13 amino acids. The CDR3 coding sequence is TGTGCCAGCAGTTTTTTCAGTGGTGGCGAGGGTTTCTTT. Its protein is CASSFFSGGEGFF.

The chain links TRBV11-2 to TRBJ2-3; 8 bases match TRBD1. The CDR3 is 16 amino acids. The germline CDR1 and CDR2 sequences are SGHAT and FQNNGV. Trimming at V came to 6 bases and at J to 0 bases, leaving 8 bases not matched to a gene. The CDR3 DNA sequence: TGTGCCAGCAGTCCGAACAGGGGGGCAAGCACAGATACGCAGTATTTT. Translated, it gives CASSPNRGASTDTQYF.

The rearrangement links TRBV18 to TRBJ2-3, with TRBD1 as a possible D gene (6 bases). Germline V gene data show CDR1 as KGHSH and CDR2 as LQKENI. V was shortened by 4 bases and J by 2 bases, with 13 bases between the two germline ends. This CDR3 is built from 15 residues. The CDR3 DNA follows: TGTGCCAGCTCACGAGTTTACAGGGACACAGATACGCAGTATTTT. Translating gives CASSRVYRDTDTQYF.

Here the CDR3 reads CASSMAGGGSTQYF. CDR3 in DNA: TGTGCCAGTAGTATGGCGGGGGGCGGCAGCACGCAGTATTTT. The rearrangement links TRBV19 to TRBJ2-3, with 8 bases matching TRBD2. The CDR3 spans 14 residues. V dropped 3 bases and J dropped 9; count of bases not matched to a gene: 8. Germline V gene data show CDR1 as LNHDA and CDR2 as SQIVND (reference sequence). Drawing the rest from reference TRBV19 and TRBJ2-3, the complete variable domain is DGGITQSPKYLFRKEGQNVTLSCEQNLNHDAMYWYRQDPGQGLRLIYYSQIVNDFQKGDIAEGYSVSREKKESFPLTVTSAQKNPTAFYLCASSMAGGGSTQYFGPGTRLTVL.